This T cell receptor beta chain was recovered during a study of shared clonotypes between healthy human individuals (dated by TCRdb to about 2020). At the level of the whole study: The cohort included a few men and two women between 18 and 49 years of age. To estimate repertoire size and how much clonotypes are shared between individuals, the study performed deep sequencing of blood TCR repertoires from about 5 healthy adults. Leukapheresis yielded between about 0.94 and 8.9 billion PBMCs per donor. To increase sequencing depth and limit assay-specific biases, TCR repertoire library preparation and sequencing were carried out by different laboratories using diverse techniques. For each donor, CD4 naive and CD4 memory were each given three plates, CD8 naive was given two plates, and CD8 memory was given one plate.

The donors were healthy, HIV-negative adults who had no recently reported acute infections or vaccinations. Every donor was a Caucasian adult living in Nashville, Tennessee, USA. CD4+ T cells were enriched by magnetic negative selection; naive cells were then positively selected on CD45RA, and the negative fraction formed the memory subset. Blood was collected by leukapheresis, and PBMCs were isolated by Ficoll-Histopaque density gradient centrifugation and then cryopreserved in liquid nitrogen vapor phase. Analytical flow cytometry was used to check the purity and quantity of every magnetically sorted T cell population. From each sorted fraction, genomic DNA was isolated and quantified by UV absorbance on a Nanodrop 2000c. TCR CDR3 regions were amplified from genomic DNA by multiplex PCR using the deep immunoSEQ assay. Extracted genomic DNA from each cell subset was distributed evenly across all wells of several immunoSEQ 96-well plates, and each plate was treated as a replicate. For sorted subsets, each replicate PCR was loaded with roughly 190 ng genomic DNA, equivalent to about 30,000 T cell genomes. Purified libraries were measured with a Qubit 3.0 fluorometer, size-checked on a Bioanalyzer 2100, and measured again with the KAPA Library Quantification kit. Each immunoSEQ 96-well plate was sequenced on its own single-read 150-cycle Illumina NextSeq 550 flow cell. The original methods were these. The immunoSEQ output contained only junctional sequences without quality scores, so filtering could not match that applied to full-length reads. Sequences were annotated with PyIR, a Python wrapper for IgBLAST v1.9, using IMGT germline references to assign V/J genes and CDR3. Reads with weak V/J assignments (E-value above 1e-6), missing CDR3, stop codons, out-of-frame junctions, or ambiguous translated residues were removed. V3J clonotypes were defined as sequences sharing the same inferred V gene, J gene, and CDR3 amino acid sequence. Percentage overlap between repertoires was calculated by dividing the number of shared unique clonotypes by the size of the smaller repertoire. RTK rarefaction, the Chao1 estimator, and Recon v2.1 estimates of unobserved clonotypes were used to assess repertoire richness. Generation probabilities for all TCRbeta clonotypes obtained by the gDNA method from a few donors were computed using OLGA. This immuneACCESS table, as held by TCRdb, lists in-frame sequences with V and J called but not all clones. Of the missing ones, under half trace to an unresolved V gene in checked studies; the others have no known cause. Clonal size and the V and J genes are those of that table, whereas D and trimming came from the DNA. The sample contains approximately 2.4 million clones, 90% to 96% of them found a single time. The ten largest make up about 0.13% of the sample.

Findings and caveats that apply to the study as a whole: Rarefaction of sorted-subset datasets indicated incomplete sequencing despite the large sequencing depth. Because the study included a small number of donors, the genetic and exposure-history diversity represented was limited. Naive subsets generally had larger estimated clonotype richness than memory subsets did. Across a handful of donors, about 5% of naive CD4, roughly 3.8% of naive CD8, 2.3% of memory CD4, and 0.3% to 0.45% of memory CD8 clonotypes were shared. Only blood was sampled, and tissue TCR repertoires likely differ from those in blood. Clonotypes shared by all four sorted-subset donors showed higher generation probabilities than non-shared clonotypes. Based on pairwise subsampling, the degree of clonotype sharing among donors was expected to be affected by sequencing depth.

Points on this clone: Its antigen remains unidentified. Per-base quality was not reported, and no clone a single base away is much larger than it.

The specimen was naive CD4+ T cells sorted from blood. The sample's cell subset or site label, in plain terms: CD45RA+ positively selected. This TCR came from a man aged 18 to 30 in good health.

The CDR3 corresponds to CASSLVFSLRRNYGYTF. The DNA reads as follows: TGCGCCAGCAGCTTGGTATTCAGCCTGAGGCGTAACTATGGCTACACCTTC. Recombination joined TRBV5-1 with TRBJ1-2, with the D gene not clear enough to name. The germline V gene gives CDR1 as SGHRS and CDR2 as YFSETQ. The germline ends are 16 bases apart after V is trimmed by 0 bases and J by 1 base. Counted from cysteine to phenylalanine, this CDR3 has 17 amino acids. The retained sequence is limited to the CDR3, 51 bases, with the frame set at the first base.